The 23 T cell receptor beta chains below all came from one sample that was sequenced in a study of a mutant IDH1 vaccine in newly diagnosed glioma. The method was immunoSEQ multiplex PCR; TCRdb's version includes in-frame clones alone and lacks a portion of them. The sample carries roughly 70,000 clones, about 88% recorded once. Their antigens are not known. The sample's time point: week 11, during vaccination. Every single dose of the vaccine, 300 ug of mutant IDH1 20-mer peptide, came with topical imiquimod. Sequences were derived from PBMCs, sampled from a glioma patient whose treatment included an IDH1 peptide vaccine. These TCRs come from a woman between 45 and 65 years old with glioma.

The CDR3, as DNA: TGTGCCAGCAGCCCGATAGGGGAGAATCAGCCCCAGCATTTT. This translates into CASSPIGENQPQHF. The chain links TRBV4-2 to TRBJ1-5, with a weak D call TRBD1 (5 bases). The CDR3 has 14 amino acids. Germline V gives CDR1 LGHNA, CDR2 YNFKEQ. V was trimmed by 4 bases and J by 4 bases, leaving 11 bases between them.

The genes are TRBV6-5 and TRBJ1-2, with D unclear. The germline V gene encodes CDR1 MNHEY and CDR2 SVGAGI. The V and J ends lost 7 bases and 1 base respectively, with 10 bases between them. This CDR3 has 13 residues. The CDR3 spells CASKGGVNYGYTF. CDR3 nucleotides: TGTGCCAGCAAAGGTGGGGTTAACTATGGCTACACCTTC.

Only one count was recorded for this clone. The chain is built from TRBV30 and TRBJ2-3, with 8 bases lining up with TRBD2. This CDR3 has 15 residues. Unmatched junction bases numbered 11, after V lost 8 bases and J lost 1 base. CDR1 is GTSNPN, CDR2 SVGIG, per germline (reference sequence). The CDR3 is CAPLSGGARTDTQYF. The DNA of the CDR3 is TGTGCCCCTTTGAGCGGGGGCGCCCGCACAGATACGCAGTATTTT. Based on the CDR3 plus reference TRBV30 and TRBJ2-3, the full variable domain is SQTIHQWPATLVQPVGSPLSLECTVEGTSNPNLYWYRQAAGRGLQLLFYSVGIGQISSEVPQNLSASRPQDRQFILSSKKLLLSDSGFYLCAPLSGGARTDTQYFGPGTRLTVL.

Of note for this clone: At one end the junction does not follow the germline gene, possibly because of a read error. The rearrangement uses TRBV2 and TRBJ2-7; either TRBD1 or TRBD2 may supply D (7 bases each). Per germline, CDR1 SNHLY and CDR2 FYNNEI. The CDR3 has 15 residues. DNA of the CDR3: TGTGTCAGCAGTTCAGCGGGACAGACCTCCTACGAGCAGTACTTC. Protein: CVSSSAGQTSYEQYF.

The V call is TRBV4-2, the J call TRBJ2-5, with TRBD2 matching over 10 bases. Unmatched junction bases numbered 12, after V lost 0 bases and J lost 5 bases. CDR1 is LGHNA, CDR2 YNFKEQ, per germline. This CDR3 region has 18 residues. The CDR3 DNA follows: TGTGCCAGCAGCCAAGATGGGCCTAGCGGGGGCCTAAGGGAGACCCAGTACTTC. This sequence encodes CASSQDGPSGGLRETQYF.

The chain has TRBV10-1 and TRBJ2-5, with D unresolved. Per germline, CDR1 WNHNN and CDR2 SYGVQD (reference sequence). Trimming removed 0 bases at V and 2 bases at J, with 7 bases between. This CDR3 is built from 14 residues. The CDR3 DNA reads as TGCGCCAGCAGTGAGTCCCCCCGACAAGAGACCCAGTACTTC. Its translation is CASSESPRQETQYF.

The V call is TRBV9, the J call TRBJ1-3; D remains unclear. Germline-derived CDR1 and CDR2 are SGDLS and YYNGEE. Trimming shortened V by 0 bases and J by 1 base, and 8 bases separated the two germline ends. The CDR3 consists of 15 residues. This chain's CDR3 is CASSVGALSGNTIYF. The DNA of the CDR3 is TGTGCCAGCAGCGTAGGTGCTTTATCTGGAAACACCATATATTTT.

The V and J genes are TRBV7-3 and TRBJ1-1, with 7 bases aligning to TRBD1. The trim removed 5 bases at V and 0 bases at J, leaving 12 bases unmatched. Germline lookup yields CDR1 SGHTA and CDR2 FQGTGA. The CDR3 runs 17 residues. CDR3 amino acids: CASSRITTGLMNTEAFF. For the CDR3, the DNA is TGTGCCAGCAGCCGGATAACGACAGGGCTCATGAACACTGAAGCTTTCTTT. The complete variable domain, with remaining parts taken from reference TRBV7-3 and TRBJ1-1, reads GAGVSQTPSNKVTEKGKYVELRCDPISGHTALYWYRQSLGQGPEFLIYFQGTGAADDSGLPNDRFFAVRPEGSVSTLKIQRTERGDSAVYLCASSRITTGLMNTEAFFGQGTRLTVV.

The rearrangement links TRBV5-1 to TRBJ1-2; 8 positions match TRBD1. There are 15 residues in the CDR3. CDR1 is SGHRS, CDR2 YFSETQ, per germline. The V and J ends lost 1 base and 2 bases, in that order; junction bases with no gene match: 4. The CDR3 spells CASSLLQGENYGYTF. The CDR3 DNA follows: TGCGCCAGCAGCTTGCTACAGGGGGAAAACTATGGCTACACCTTC.

J is TRBJ2-2 and V is TRBV29-1; a weak D match, TRBD2 (6 bases). Looked up from germline, CDR1 is SQVTM and CDR2 is ANQGSEA. This CDR3 region has 13 residues. V dropped 7 bases and J dropped 6 bases, with 15 bases sitting between them. The CDR3 region has the DNA TGCAGCGCCGGGTGGGGGGACGCCGGGGAGCTGTTTTTT. As protein: CSAGWGDAGELFF.

The chain uses TRBV13 and TRBJ2-5; a weak D match, TRBD2 (6 bases). The CDR3 runs to 15 residues. V lost 8 bases and J 1 base, leaving 17 bases between the germline ends. CDR1 and CDR2 (germline): PRHDT, FYEKMQ (reference sequence). For the CDR3, the DNA is TGTGCCAGCCTTTTCATGGCGGGGCGCCAAGAGACCCAGTACTTC. Translation gives CASLFMAGRQETQYF. Full variable domain (remainder filled in from reference TRBV13 and TRBJ2-5): AAGVIQSPRHLIKEKRETATLKCYPIPRHDTVYWYQQGPGQDPQFLISFYEKMQSDKGSIPDRFSAQQFSDYHSELNMSSLELGDSALYFCASLFMAGRQETQYFGPGTRLLVL.

The V gene is TRBV7-2, the J gene TRBJ1-2, with unresolved D. Trimming removed 1 base from V and 8 bases from J, with 11 bases in between. The CDR3 is 13 residues long. In germline, CDR1 is SGHTA, CDR2 FQGNSA. The CDR3 nucleotides are TGTGCCAGCAGCTTAGAGCCCGGGGAAGGCTACACCTTC. This codes for CASSLEPGEGYTF.

This clone was observed once. The rearrangement uses TRBV30 and TRBJ2-5, with D perhaps assigned TRBD1 or TRBD2 (6 bases each). The V end was cut by 0 bases, the J end by 5 bases, with 10 bases between. CDR1 is GTSNPN, CDR2 SVGIG, per germline (reference sequence). CDR3 length: 13 residues. DNA of the CDR3: TGTGCCTGGAGTGTGGGGGGCGGGGAGACCCAGTACTTC. Amino acids: CAWSVGGGETQYF.

V is TRBV5-6 and J is TRBJ1-2, with D possibly matching TRBD1 (5 bases). Germline-derived CDR1 and CDR2 are SGHDT and YYEEEE. V gave up 5 bases and J gave up 0 bases, with 14 bases separating them. The CDR3 has 15 amino acids. The CDR3 is CASSLRAGTNYGYTF. CDR3 DNA sequence: TGTGCCAGCAGTTTACGGGCAGGGACTAACTATGGCTACACCTTC.

CDR3 sequence (DNA): TGTGCCAGCAGTGACCTCTCGACCGGGACTAGCGGGGGGAACACAGATACGCAGTATTTT. Its protein product is CASSDLSTGTSGGNTDTQYF. The chain employs TRBV2 and TRBJ2-3; 15 nucleotides line up with TRBD2. Germline V gives CDR1 SNHLY, CDR2 FYNNEI. V dropped 3 bases and J dropped 2; count of bases not matched to a gene: 12. This CDR3 region has 20 residues.

V usage is TRBV9 and J usage is TRBJ2-2, with TRBD2 matching 10 bases. In germline, CDR1 is SGDLS, CDR2 YYNGEE. This CDR3 contains 16 residues. Unmatched junction bases numbered 6, after V lost 3 bases and J lost 4 bases. CDR3 sequence: CASSELAGSFTGELFF. Written as DNA, the CDR3 is TGTGCCAGCAGCGAACTAGCGGGATCCTTCACCGGGGAGCTGTTTTTT.

V and J are TRBV6-5 and TRBJ2-3; tentatively, D is TRBD2 (6 bases). Germline CDR1 reads MNHEY; CDR2 reads SVGAGI. V was cut by 5 bases and J by 2 bases, with 14 bases left in between. This CDR3 is 15 amino acids long. The CDR3 region has the DNA TGTGCCAGCAGTCCCCCGGGACTTATCACAGATACGCAGTATTTT. It encodes CASSPPGLITDTQYF.

The rearrangement joins TRBV19 to TRBJ1-2; D not certain. CDR1 is LNHDA, CDR2 SQIVND, per germline (reference sequence). V gave up 4 bases and J gave up 2 bases, with 8 bases separating them. CDR3 length equals 13 residues. This chain's CDR3 is CASSRSENYGYTF. In DNA form, the CDR3 reads TGTGCCAGTAGTAGGTCCGAGAACTATGGCTACACCTTC. The full variable domain, completed using reference TRBV19 and TRBJ1-2, is DGGITQSPKYLFRKEGQNVTLSCEQNLNHDAMYWYRQDPGQGLRLIYYSQIVNDFQKGDIAEGYSVSREKKESFPLTVTSAQKNPTAFYLCASSRSENYGYTFGSGTRLTVV.

V gene TRBV4-1 combines with J gene TRBJ1-1; D gene uncertain. The CDR3 consists of 15 residues. Trimming shortened V by 4 bases and J by 1 base, and 13 bases separated the two germline ends. Germline V gene sequence: CDR1 MGHRA, CDR2 YSYEKL. CDR3 protein: CASSPGFGPNTEAFF. Written as DNA, the CDR3 is TGCGCCAGCAGCCCAGGATTCGGACCGAACACTGAAGCTTTCTTT.

This clone was counted a single time. The chain recombines TRBV6-5 with TRBJ2-2; 8 bases fit TRBD2. The CDR3 has 16 amino acids. CDR1 is MNHEY, CDR2 SVGAGI, per germline. After removal of 0 bases from V and 6 bases from J, the junction contained 6 bases not matched to a gene. The CDR3 bases are TGTGCCAGCAGTTACTCGAAGGGACTAGAGGCCGGGGAGCTGTTTTTT. This gives the protein CASSYSKGLEAGELFF.

This chain uses TRBV5-5 with TRBJ1-6, with D possibly being TRBD1 (5 bases). The V gene's germline CDR1 is SGHKS and CDR2 YYEKEE (reference sequence). The CDR3 totals 14 residues. Trimming left V 2 bases short and J 7 bases short, with 10 bases between. The CDR3 bases are TGTGCCAGCAGCTTACGGGGCATCAATTCACCCCTCCACTTT. Residues: CASSLRGINSPLHF.

The chain joins TRBV27 to TRBJ1-1, with D unclear. Looked up from germline, CDR1 is MNHEY and CDR2 is SMNVEV (reference sequence). There are 14 residues in the CDR3. Trimming removed 5 bases from V and 6 bases from J, with 16 bases in between. The CDR3 sequence: CASSPSHYLAEAFF. In DNA form, the CDR3 reads TGTGCCAGCAGTCCGAGCCACTATTTGGCTGAAGCTTTCTTT.

The chain has TRBV5-1 and TRBJ2-5; perhaps TRBD2 as D (7 bases). The CDR3 loop spans 15 amino acids. With 2 bases removed from V and 5 bases from J, the gap between germline ends came to 16 bases. CDR1 and CDR2 from the germline V gene are SGHRS and YFSETQ. In DNA form, the CDR3 reads TGCGCCAGCAGCTTTGGGGGGGCTCTCGGTGAGACCCAGTACTTC. The encoded protein is CASSFGGALGETQYF.